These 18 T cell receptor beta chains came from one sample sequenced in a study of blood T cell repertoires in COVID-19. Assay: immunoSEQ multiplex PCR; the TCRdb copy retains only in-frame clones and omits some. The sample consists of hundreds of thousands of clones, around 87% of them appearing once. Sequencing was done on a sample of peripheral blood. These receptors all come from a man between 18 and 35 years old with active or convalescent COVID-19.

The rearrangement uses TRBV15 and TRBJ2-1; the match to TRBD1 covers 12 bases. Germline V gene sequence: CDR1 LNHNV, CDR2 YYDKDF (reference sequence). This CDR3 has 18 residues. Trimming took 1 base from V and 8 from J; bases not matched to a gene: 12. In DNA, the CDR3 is TGTGCCACCAGCAGAGCGGTCGGGACAGGGGGCGGCGGGGATGAGCAGTTCTTC. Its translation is CATSRAVGTGGGGDEQFF.

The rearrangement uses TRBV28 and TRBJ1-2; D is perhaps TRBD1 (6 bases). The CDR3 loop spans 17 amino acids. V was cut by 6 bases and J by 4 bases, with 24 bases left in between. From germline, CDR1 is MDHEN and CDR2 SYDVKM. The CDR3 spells CASSLPTTGLVGYGYTF. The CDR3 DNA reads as TGTGCCAGCAGCCTCCCCACTACAGGGTTGGTTGGCTATGGCTACACCTTC.

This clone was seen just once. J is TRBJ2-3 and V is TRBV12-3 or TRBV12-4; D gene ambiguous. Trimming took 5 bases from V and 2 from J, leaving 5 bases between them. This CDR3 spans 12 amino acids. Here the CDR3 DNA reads TGTGCCAGCAGTCTTAACACAGATACGCAGTATTTT. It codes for CASSLNTDTQYF.

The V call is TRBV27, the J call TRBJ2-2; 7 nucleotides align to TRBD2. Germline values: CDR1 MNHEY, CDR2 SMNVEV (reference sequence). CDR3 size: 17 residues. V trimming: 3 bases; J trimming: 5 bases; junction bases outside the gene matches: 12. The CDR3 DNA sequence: TGTGCCAGCAGTTTCCGACTGGCGGGAGCCTCAACCGGGGAGCTGTTTTTT. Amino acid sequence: CASSFRLAGASTGELFF.

CDR3 residues: CSASAGEHTDTQYF. CDR3 bases: TGCAGTGCTAGTGCGGGAGAACACACAGATACGCAGTATTTT. V usage is TRBV20-1 and J usage is TRBJ2-3, with 7 bases identical to TRBD2. The CDR3 runs 14 residues. Trimming at V came to 3 bases and at J to 2 bases, leaving 5 bases not matched to a gene. Germline CDR1 is DFQATT and CDR2 is SNEGSKA (reference sequence).

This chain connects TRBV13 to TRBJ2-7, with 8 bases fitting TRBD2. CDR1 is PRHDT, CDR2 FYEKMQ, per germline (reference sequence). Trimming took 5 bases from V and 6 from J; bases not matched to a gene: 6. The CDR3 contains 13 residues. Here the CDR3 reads CASSPGLGGEQYF. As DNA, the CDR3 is TGTGCCAGCAGCCCGGGACTAGGGGGCGAGCAGTACTTC.

CDR3 residues: CASSPSGGTATEAFF. CDR3 nucleotides: TGTGCCAGCTCACCGAGCGGGGGGACGGCCACTGAAGCTTTCTTT. The J gene is TRBJ1-1, the V gene TRBV18, with D possibly matching TRBD1 (5 bases). Per germline, CDR1 KGHSH and CDR2 LQKENI. This CDR3 has 15 amino acids. V lost 3 bases and J lost 4, with 15 bases in between.

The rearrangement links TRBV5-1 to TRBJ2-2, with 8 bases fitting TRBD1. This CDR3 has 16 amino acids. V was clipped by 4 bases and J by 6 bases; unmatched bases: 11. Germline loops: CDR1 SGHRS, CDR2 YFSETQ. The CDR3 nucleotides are TGCGCCAGCAGCCTAAGAGATGGACAGGGCGCCGGGGAGCTGTTTTTT. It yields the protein CASSLRDGQGAGELFF.

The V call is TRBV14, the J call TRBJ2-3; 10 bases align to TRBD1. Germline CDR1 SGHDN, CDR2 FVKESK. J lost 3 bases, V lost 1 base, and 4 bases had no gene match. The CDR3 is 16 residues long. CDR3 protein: CASSQGGTGATDTQYF. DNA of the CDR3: TGTGCCAGCAGCCAAGGGGGGACAGGGGCAACAGATACGCAGTATTTT.

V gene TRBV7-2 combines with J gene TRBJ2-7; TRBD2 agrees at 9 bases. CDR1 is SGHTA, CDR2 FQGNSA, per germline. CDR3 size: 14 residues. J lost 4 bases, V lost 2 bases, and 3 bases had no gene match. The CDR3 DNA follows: TGTGCCAGCAGCTTATTTAGCGGGAGTTACGAGCAGTACTTC. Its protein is CASSLFSGSYEQYF.

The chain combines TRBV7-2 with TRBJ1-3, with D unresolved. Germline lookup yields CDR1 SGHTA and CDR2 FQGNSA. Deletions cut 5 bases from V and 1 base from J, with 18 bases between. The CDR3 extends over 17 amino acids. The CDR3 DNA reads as TGTGCCAGCAGCCAACACTCGAGAATCGGGTCTGGAAACACCATATATTTT. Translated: CASSQHSRIGSGNTIYF. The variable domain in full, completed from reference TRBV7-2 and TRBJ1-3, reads GAGVSQSPSNKVTEKGKDVELRCDPISGHTALYWYRQSLGQGLEFLIYFQGNSAPDKSGLPSDRFSAERTGGSVSTLTIQRTQQEDSAVYLCASSQHSRIGSGNTIYFGEGSWLTVV.

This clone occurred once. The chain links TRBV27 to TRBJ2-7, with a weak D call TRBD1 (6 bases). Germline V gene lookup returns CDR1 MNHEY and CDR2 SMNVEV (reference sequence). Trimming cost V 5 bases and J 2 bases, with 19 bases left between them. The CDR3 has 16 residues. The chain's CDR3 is CASSDQPRTVPYEQYF. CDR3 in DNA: TGTGCCAGCAGTGACCAACCCCGGACAGTTCCCTACGAGCAGTACTTC.

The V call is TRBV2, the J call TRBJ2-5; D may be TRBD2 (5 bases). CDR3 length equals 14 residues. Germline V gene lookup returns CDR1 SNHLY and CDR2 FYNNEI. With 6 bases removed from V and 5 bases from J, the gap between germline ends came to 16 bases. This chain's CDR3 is CASRRVGFGETQYF. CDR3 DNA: TGTGCCAGCAGGAGGGTTGGCTTCGGGGAGACCCAGTACTTC.

The CDR3 DNA reads TGTGCCAGCAGTTCCGGGGGAAACGCGAACACTGAAGCTTTCTTT. It translates to CASSSGGNANTEAFF. The J gene is TRBJ1-1, the V gene TRBV28; D is perhaps TRBD1 (5 bases). Trimming took off 4 bases at V and 1 base at J, with 13 bases between the two ends. Germline V lookup: CDR1 MDHEN, CDR2 SYDVKM. This CDR3 comprises 15 residues.

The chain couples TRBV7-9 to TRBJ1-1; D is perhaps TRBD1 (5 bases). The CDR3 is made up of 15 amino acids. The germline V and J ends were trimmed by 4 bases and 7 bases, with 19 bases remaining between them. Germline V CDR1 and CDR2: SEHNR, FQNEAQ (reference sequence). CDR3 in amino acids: CASSSYRQPRIEAFF. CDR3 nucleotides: TGTGCCAGCAGCTCGTATCGACAGCCGCGCATTGAAGCTTTCTTT.

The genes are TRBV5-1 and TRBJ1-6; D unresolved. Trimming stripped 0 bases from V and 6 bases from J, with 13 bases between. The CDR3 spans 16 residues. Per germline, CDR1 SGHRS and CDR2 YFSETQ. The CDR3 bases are TGCGCCAGCAGCTTGGTATTTTTACAGTTTAATTCACCCCTCCACTTT. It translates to CASSLVFLQFNSPLHF. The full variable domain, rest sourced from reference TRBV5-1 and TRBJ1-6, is KAGVTQTPRYLIKTRGQQVTLSCSPISGHRSVSWYQQTPGQGLQFLFEYFSETQRNKGNFPGRFSGRQFSNSRSEMNVSTLELGDSALYLCASSLVFLQFNSPLHFGNGTRLTVT.

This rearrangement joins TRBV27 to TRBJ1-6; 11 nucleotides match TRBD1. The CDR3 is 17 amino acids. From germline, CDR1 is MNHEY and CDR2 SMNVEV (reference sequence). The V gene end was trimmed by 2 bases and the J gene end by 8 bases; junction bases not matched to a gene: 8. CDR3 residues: CASSLGADRGPDSPLHF. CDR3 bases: TGTGCCAGCAGTTTAGGAGCGGACAGGGGGCCGGATTCACCCCTCCACTTT.

The CDR3 sequence: CATSDSRQGPNYGYTF. CDR3 coding DNA: TGTGCCACCAGTGATTCCCGACAGGGCCCTAACTATGGCTACACCTTC. The rearrangement uses TRBV24-1 and TRBJ1-2; 7 nucleotides agree with TRBD1. This CDR3 is 16 amino acids long. Trimming removed 2 bases from V and 0 bases from J; junction bases left unmatched: 5. Germline V lookup: CDR1 KGHDR, CDR2 SFDVKD.